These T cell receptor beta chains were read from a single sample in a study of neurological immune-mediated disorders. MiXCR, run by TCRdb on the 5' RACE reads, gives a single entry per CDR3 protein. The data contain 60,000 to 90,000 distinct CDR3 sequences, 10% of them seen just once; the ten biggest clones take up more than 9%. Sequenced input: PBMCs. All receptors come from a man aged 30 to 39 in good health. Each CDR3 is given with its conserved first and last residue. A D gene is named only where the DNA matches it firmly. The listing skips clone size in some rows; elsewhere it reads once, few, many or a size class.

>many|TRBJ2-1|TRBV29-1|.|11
TGCAGCGTTGATCCGGGGAATGAGCAGTTCTTC
CSVDPGNEQFF
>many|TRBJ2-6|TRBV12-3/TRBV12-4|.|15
TGTGCCAGCAGGAGATCCTCCTCTGGGGCCAACGTCCTGACTTTC
CASRRSSSGANVLTF
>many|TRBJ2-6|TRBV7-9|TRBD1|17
TGTGCCAGCAGCTCCTCCGGGACAGGTCTTAGGGCCAACGTCCTGACTTTC
CASSSSGTGLRANVLTF
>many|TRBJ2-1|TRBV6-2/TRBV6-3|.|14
TGTGCCAGCAGCCCAGGGGCGGGGGAAAATGAGCAGTTCTTC
CASSPGAGENEQFF
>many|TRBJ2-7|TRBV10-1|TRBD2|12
TGCGCCAGCTCAGATGGGGGGGTCGAGCAGTACTTC
CASSDGGVEQYF
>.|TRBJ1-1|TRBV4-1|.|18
TGCGCCAGCAGCCAAGATAGGCTACGAGGGGGGAGTTACACTGAAGCTTTCTTT
CASSQDRLRGGSYTEAFF
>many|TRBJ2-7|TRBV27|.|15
TGTGCCAGCAGTACCAGGGTTGCCTCTCGGTACGAGCAGTACTTC
CASSTRVASRYEQYF
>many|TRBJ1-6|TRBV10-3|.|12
TGTGCCATCAGTGACTTAGATTCACCCCTCCACTTT
CAISDLDSPLHF
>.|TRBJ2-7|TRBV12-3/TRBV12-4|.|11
TGTGCCAACAGTTGGGGGTACGAGCAGTACTTC
CANSWGYEQYF
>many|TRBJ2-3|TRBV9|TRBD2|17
TGTGCCAGCACCCCGACCATACTAGCGGGAGGTGCAGATACGCAGTATTTT
CASTPTILAGGADTQYF
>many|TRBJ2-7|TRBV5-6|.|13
TGTGCCAGCAGCTTGTCGGGACCCTACGAGCAGTACTTC
CASSLSGPYEQYF
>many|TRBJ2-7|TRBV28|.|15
TGTGCCAGCAGTCTATCCGTCGGGGGCCGGTACGAGCAGTACTTC
CASSLSVGGRYEQYF
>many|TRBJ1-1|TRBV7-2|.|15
TGTGCCAGCAGGGAAGTGGGGCAGGTGAACACTGAAGCTTTCTTT
CASREVGQVNTEAFF
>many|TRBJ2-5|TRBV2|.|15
TGTGCCAGCAGTGTGGGGTACAGCCTCCTGGGGACCCAGTACTTC
CASSVGYSLLGTQYF
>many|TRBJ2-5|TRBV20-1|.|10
TGCAGTGCTAGAGAAGAGACCCAGTACTTC
CSAREETQYF
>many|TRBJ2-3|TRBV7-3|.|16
TGTGCCAGCAGCTTAAGTATCGGGACACCTACAGATACGCAGTATTTT
CASSLSIGTPTDTQYF